A selection of T cell receptor beta chains follows, all from one sample in a study of CD8 T cells in Susac syndrome. MiXCR, run by TCRdb on the immunoSEQ multiplex PCR reads, gives a single entry per CDR3 protein. The sample shows a few hundred thousand distinct CDR3 sequences, more than 80% of them seen only once. What was sequenced was CD8+ T cells from PBMCs. Receptors were obtained from a human donor with multiple sclerosis. CDR3s leave out the opening cysteine and the closing phenylalanine or tryptophan. Some rows have no size entry. The others give once, few or many, or a class for an expanded clone.

size: NA; V: TRBV11-2; CDR3: ASSPIGGSQNTGELF
size: NA; V: TRBV9; CDR3: ASSLERELYNEQF
size: NA; V: TRBV5-1; CDR3: ASAVRGNSGDTQY
size: NA; V: TRBV5-1; CDR3: ASTSPPERDEVYNEQF
size: NA; V: TRBV29-1; CDR3: SVKSGGYYEQY
size: NA; V: TRBV3-1; CDR3: ASSQGQDPNTGELF
size: NA; V: TRBV27; CDR3: ASSRKGSIRGYT
size: NA; V: TRBV3-1; CDR3: ASSQARDFQAVQETQY
size: NA; V: TRBV20-1; CDR3: SARLRDRAPETQY
size: NA; V: TRBV10-2; CDR3: ASSGDPTREWEQY
size: NA; V: TRBV11-2; CDR3: ASASGGPKETQY
size: NA; V: TRBV19; CDR3: ASSRTWWESNQPQH
size: NA; V: TRBV7-9; CDR3: ASSLAPWQGEETQY
size: NA; V: TRBV9; CDR3: ASSVAGEGTEAF
size: NA; V: TRBV28; CDR3: ASSFRMGTDTQY
size: NA; V: TRBV12-3/TRBV12-4; CDR3: ASSSPGDGGYT
size: NA; V: TRBV12-3/TRBV12-4; CDR3: ASSLSLWTSGRRASTDTQY
size: NA; V: TRBV7-9; CDR3: ASSFYSNQPQH
size: NA; V: TRBV12-3/TRBV12-4; CDR3: ASYDRAANYGYT
size: NA; V: TRBV7-8; CDR3: ASSGGLAGINEQF
size: NA; V: TRBV5-1; CDR3: ASSFRTPGQETQY
size: once; V: TRBV29-1; CDR3: SVEVGGFAPLGTQY
size: NA; V: TRBV2; CDR3: ASSEVFGHQETQY
size: once; V: TRBV6-2/TRBV6-3; CDR3: ASSYPPNPRGREDEQY
size: NA; V: TRBV20-1; CDR3: SAPWTVTGNEQF
size: NA; V: TRBV30; CDR3: AWSVLTGPSYEQY
size: NA; V: TRBV30; CDR3: AWSRTGQETQY
size: NA; V: TRBV20-1; CDR3: SAYSFTSSHYGYT
size: once; V: TRBV7-9; CDR3: ASPPTGAPNEQF
size: NA; V: TRBV19; CDR3: ASQWDPYNEQF
size: NA; V: TRBV5-1; CDR3: ASSLGVLTGGTNTEAF
size: NA; V: TRBV19; CDR3: ASSIQGANEQY
size: few; V: TRBV5-5; CDR3: ASSYGQGGGQPQH
size: NA; V: TRBV27; CDR3: ASSLLEGLQSGINEQF
size: NA; V: TRBV30; CDR3: AWSPRGWDGYT
size: NA; V: TRBV5-4; CDR3: ASGYGTGSYGYT
size: NA; V: TRBV20-1; CDR3: SATDGISYEQY
size: NA; V: TRBV19; CDR3: ASSSSFPGELF